The 11 T cell receptor beta chains listed next were all sequenced from one sample in a study of cytomegalovirus exposure and HLA in healthy donors. Primers for the PCR totalled 60 Vbeta and 13 Jbeta. Produced via immunoSEQ multiplex PCR; TCRdb's table is partial and in-frame only. The table includes approximately 160,000 clones, approximately 80% detected once. The source material was PBMCs. Receptors were obtained from a man between 18 and 35 years old in good health and CMV-seropositive.

This chain uses TRBV6-1 with TRBJ1-2; possible D gene TRBD1, 6 bases. The CDR3 runs to 15 residues. Per germline, CDR1 MNHNS and CDR2 SASEGT. Trimming removed 1 base from V and 4 bases from J, with 13 bases in between. The CDR3 bases are TGTGCCAGCAGTGAAGGAGGCGGGGGCGGCTATGGCTACACCTTC. This gives the protein CASSEGGGGGYGYTF.

The rearrangement joins TRBV6-1 to TRBJ2-7; no definite D call. V gave up 8 bases and J gave up 0 bases, with 8 bases separating them. CDR1 and CDR2 (germline): MNHNS, SASEGT. CDR3 length: 12 residues. CDR3 amino acids: CASSEVSYEQYF. CDR3 sequence (DNA): TGTGCCAGCTCTGAGGTCTCCTACGAGCAGTACTTC.

The CDR3 loop is CASRYRVSDGYTF. In DNA, the CDR3 is TGTGCCAGTAGATACAGGGTCTCGGATGGCTACACCTTC. The chain combines TRBV19 with TRBJ1-2; weak D call: TRBD1 (6 bases). The V end was cut by 6 bases, the J end by 6 bases, with 14 bases between. This CDR3 spans 13 amino acids. CDR1 and CDR2 from the germline V gene are LNHDA and SQIVND (reference sequence).

In this sample, this clone turned up once. The rearrangement links TRBV19 to TRBJ1-2; TRBD1 matches 7 bases. The CDR3 is 13 residues long. Trimming at V came to 7 bases and at J to 1 base, leaving 3 bases not matched to a gene. Per germline, CDR1 LNHDA and CDR2 SQIVND (reference sequence). In DNA form, the CDR3 reads TGTGCCAGTACGACAGGGTTTAACTATGGCTACACCTTC. This translates into CASTTGFNYGYTF. Together with reference TRBV19 and TRBJ1-2, the CDR3 gives the full variable domain: DGGITQSPKYLFRKEGQNVTLSCEQNLNHDAMYWYRQDPGQGLRLIYYSQIVNDFQKGDIAEGYSVSREKKESFPLTVTSAQKNPTAFYLCASTTGFNYGYTFGSGTRLTVV.

The V call is TRBV5-1, the J call TRBJ2-7; D is unresolved. CDR3 length: 13 residues. The V end lost 4 bases, the J end lost 1 base, and 9 bases lay between the germline ends. The germline gives CDR1 SGHRS, CDR2 YFSETQ. CDR3 loop: CASSGSDSYEQYF. For the CDR3, the DNA is TGCGCCAGCAGCGGAAGCGATTCCTACGAGCAGTACTTC.

About this clone: The germline gene is not matched at one end of the junction; a read error may be the cause. The CDR3 DNA sequence: TGTGCCGGCAGCTTGAGTGGGGGGAACTATGAGCAGTTCTTC. As protein: CAGSLSGGNYEQFF. This chain joins TRBV7-2 and TRBJ2-1; D may be TRBD2 (6 bases). This CDR3 comprises 14 residues. Germline V gives CDR1 SGHTA, CDR2 FQGNSA.

Only a few counts were recorded for this clone. The CDR3 region is CASSQARQGAYGYTF. The CDR3 bases are TGCGCCAGCAGCCAAGCCCGACAGGGGGCCTATGGCTACACCTTC. V is TRBV4-1 and J is TRBJ1-2; 10 nucleotides align to TRBD1. V dropped 1 base and J dropped 4; count of bases not matched to a gene: 3. CDR1 MGHRA and CDR2 YSYEKL come from the germline V gene. The CDR3 length is 15 residues.

This clone was picked up one time. V is TRBV9 and J is TRBJ1-4; D ambiguous. Germline assignment: CDR1 SGDLS and CDR2 YYNGEE. This CDR3 comprises 15 residues. V was shortened by 4 bases and J by 0 bases, with 10 bases between the two germline ends. The CDR3 region has the DNA TGTGCCAGCAGCCCCGGTGCCACAACTAATGAAAAACTGTTTTTT. It encodes CASSPGATTNEKLFF.

V gene TRBV28 combines with J gene TRBJ1-2, with D possibly being TRBD1 (5 bases). This CDR3 is 13 amino acids long. With 3 bases removed from V and 5 bases from J, the gap between germline ends came to 10 bases. In germline, CDR1 is MDHEN, CDR2 SYDVKM. CDR3 loop: CASSFAGGYGYTF. The CDR3 DNA sequence: TGTGCCAGCAGTTTTGCGGGGGGGTATGGCTACACCTTC.

V is TRBV5-1 and J is TRBJ1-1; D is perhaps TRBD1 (6 bases). This CDR3 is 14 amino acids long. Germline V CDR1 and CDR2: SGHRS, YFSETQ. The V gene lost 4 bases and the J gene lost 6 bases, with 16 bases spanning the gap. This CDR3 reads CASSLGGPGAEAFF. The CDR3 DNA reads as TGCGCCAGCAGCCTGGGTGGACCAGGGGCTGAAGCTTTCTTT.

The chain joins TRBV7-9 to TRBJ1-2; weak D call: TRBD1 (5 bases). The CDR3 totals 14 residues. The germline V gene encodes CDR1 SEHNR and CDR2 FQNEAQ (reference sequence). V lost 9 bases, J lost 9 bases, and 23 bases lay in between. CDR3 coding DNA: TGTGCCAGTTACGGGACTCCCGGCGTTAGTAGCTACACCTTC. Translation: CASYGTPGVSSYTF.